The rows below give T cell receptor beta chains drawn from one sample of a study of cytomegalovirus exposure and HLA in healthy donors. Some clones are missing from TCRdb's copy, which holds only in-frame ones; the method was immunoSEQ multiplex PCR. The profile shows approximately 220,000 clones, around 80% of them singletons. Material: PBMCs. Receptors originate from a man between 25 and 39 years old in good health and CMV-seronegative. Each CDR3 is given with its conserved first and last residue. The D gene is left open where the match is weak. Size is stated for part of the rows, as once, few or many counts, or as a class when the clone is expanded.

d_gene: TRBD1
abundance: .
len: 14
j_gene: TRBJ2-2
v_gene: TRBV5-1
CDR3aa: CASRYQGVTGELFF
CDR3nt: TGCGCCAGCAGATATCAGGGGGTCACCGGGGAGCTGTTTTTT

d_gene: .
abundance: few
len: 14
j_gene: TRBJ2-2
v_gene: TRBV27
CDR3aa: CASSIKSSAGELFF
CDR3nt: TGTGCCAGCAGTATAAAGTCTAGCGCCGGGGAGCTGTTTTTT

d_gene: TRBD2
abundance: .
len: 15
j_gene: TRBJ2-3
v_gene: TRBV28
CDR3aa: CASRARGGLPDTQYF
CDR3nt: TGTGCCAGCAGGGCCCGGGGGGGCCTCCCAGATACGCAGTATTTT

d_gene: .
abundance: once
len: 14
j_gene: TRBJ1-5
v_gene: TRBV7-8
CDR3aa: CASSHGGGGQPQHF
CDR3nt: TGTGCCAGCAGCCACGGGGGGGGAGGTCAGCCCCAGCATTTT

d_gene: TRBD2
abundance: .
len: 14
j_gene: TRBJ2-5
v_gene: TRBV29-1
CDR3aa: CSAALAGGQETQYF
CDR3nt: TGCAGCGCCGCCCTAGCGGGGGGCCAAGAGACCCAGTACTTC

d_gene: TRBD1
abundance: .
len: 14
j_gene: TRBJ1-2
v_gene: TRBV19
CDR3aa: CATLGTGEWYGYTF
CDR3nt: TGTGCCACCCTGGGGACAGGGGAATGGTATGGCTACACCTTC

d_gene: .
abundance: .
len: 13
j_gene: TRBJ1-5
v_gene: TRBV19
CDR3aa: CASSRQVDLPQHF
CDR3nt: TGTGCCAGTAGCAGACAGGTGGATTTGCCCCAGCATTTT

d_gene: .
abundance: few
len: 14
j_gene: TRBJ1-1
v_gene: TRBV18
CDR3aa: CASSPSGTVSPGGF
CDR3nt: TGTGCCAGCTCACCCTCCGGAACAGTTAGCCCCGGCGGGTTT

d_gene: TRBD1
abundance: .
len: 14
j_gene: TRBJ1-1
v_gene: TRBV5-1
CDR3aa: CASSQRDRGPEAFF
CDR3nt: TGCGCCAGCAGCCAACGGGACAGGGGGCCTGAAGCTTTCTTT

d_gene: .
abundance: once
len: 14
j_gene: TRBJ1-2
v_gene: TRBV5-1
CDR3aa: CASSSGAEGYGYTF
CDR3nt: TGCGCCAGCAGCTCCGGAGCGGAGGGCTATGGCTACACCTTC

d_gene: TRBD1
abundance: .
len: 14
j_gene: TRBJ1-2
v_gene: TRBV5-5
CDR3aa: CASSSGQGAWGYTF
CDR3nt: TGTGCCAGCAGCTCGGGACAGGGGGCATGGGGCTACACCTTC

d_gene: .
abundance: once
len: 15
j_gene: TRBJ1-1
v_gene: TRBV4-3
CDR3aa: CASSQMQGMNTEAFF
CDR3nt: TGCGCCAGCAGCCAAATGCAGGGCATGAACACTGAAGCTTTCTTT

d_gene: .
abundance: .
len: 13
j_gene: TRBJ1-2
v_gene: TRBV29-1
CDR3aa: CSVEEDGVGGYTF
CDR3nt: TGCAGCGTTGAAGAAGACGGGGTGGGCGGCTACACCTTC

d_gene: .
abundance: .
len: 15
j_gene: TRBJ1-1
v_gene: TRBV19
CDR3aa: CASTRWGTLNTEAFF
CDR3nt: TGTGCCAGTACGAGATGGGGGACATTGAACACTGAAGCTTTCTTT

d_gene: TRBD1
abundance: .
len: 14
j_gene: TRBJ1-2
v_gene: TRBV5-6
CDR3aa: CASKGTGRNYGYTF
CDR3nt: TGTGCCAGCAAGGGGACAGGGAGGAACTATGGCTACACCTTC

d_gene: .
abundance: .
len: 13
j_gene: TRBJ2-3
v_gene: TRBV19
CDR3aa: CASSRSHTDTQYF
CDR3nt: TGTGCCAGTAGTAGGAGCCACACAGATACGCAGTATTTT

d_gene: .
abundance: .
len: 13
j_gene: TRBJ1-2
v_gene: TRBV6-5
CDR3aa: CASSYGRSYGYTF
CDR3nt: TGTGCCAGCAGTTACGGTCGGTCCTATGGCTACACCTTC

d_gene: TRBD1
abundance: once
len: 15
j_gene: TRBJ2-5
v_gene: TRBV6-1
CDR3aa: CASGRDRGFQETQYF
CDR3nt: TGTGCCAGCGGAAGGGACAGGGGGTTCCAAGAGACCCAGTACTTC

d_gene: TRBD1
abundance: .
len: 14
j_gene: TRBJ1-2
v_gene: TRBV6-5
CDR3aa: CAIEKDRGNYGYTF
CDR3nt: TGTGCCATCGAAAAAGACAGGGGGAACTATGGCTACACCTTC

d_gene: .
abundance: .
len: 17
j_gene: TRBJ2-1
v_gene: TRBV4-3
CDR3aa: CASSQSWGRRGHNEQFF
CDR3nt: TGCGCCAGCAGCCAATCCTGGGGGCGCCGTGGCCACAATGAGCAGTTCTTC

d_gene: .
abundance: .
len: 14
j_gene: TRBJ2-5
v_gene: TRBV5-5
CDR3aa: CASSLSTGQETQYF
CDR3nt: TGTGCCAGCAGCTTGAGTACAGGGCAAGAGACCCAGTACTTC

d_gene: TRBD2
abundance: once
len: 13
j_gene: TRBJ2-7
v_gene: TRBV10-3
CDR3aa: CAISRAGGREQYF
CDR3nt: TGTGCCATCAGTAGAGCGGGGGGGCGCGAGCAGTACTTC

d_gene: .
abundance: .
len: 16
j_gene: TRBJ1-6
v_gene: TRBV5-6
CDR3aa: CASSFSRQPHNSPLHF
CDR3nt: TGTGCCAGCAGCTTTTCCCGACAGCCCCATAATTCACCCCTCCACTTT